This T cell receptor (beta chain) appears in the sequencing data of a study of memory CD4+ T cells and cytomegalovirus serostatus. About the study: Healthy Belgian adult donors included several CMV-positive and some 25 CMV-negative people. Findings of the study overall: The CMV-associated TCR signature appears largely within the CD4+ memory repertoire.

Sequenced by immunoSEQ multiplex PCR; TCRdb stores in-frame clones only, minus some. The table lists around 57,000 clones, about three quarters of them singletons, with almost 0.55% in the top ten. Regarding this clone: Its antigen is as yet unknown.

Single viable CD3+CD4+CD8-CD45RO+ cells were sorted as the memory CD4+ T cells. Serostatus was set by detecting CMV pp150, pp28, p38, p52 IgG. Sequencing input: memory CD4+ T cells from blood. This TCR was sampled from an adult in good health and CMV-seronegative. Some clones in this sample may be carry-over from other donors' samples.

CDR3 residues: CASRPPGQGYNEQFF. CDR3 DNA: TGCGCCAGCAGGCCCCCCGGACAGGGCTACAATGAGCAGTTCTTC. The chain recombines TRBV23-1 with TRBJ2-1; TRBD1 matches at 8 bases. TRBV23-1 is identified as an open reading frame with a role that is uncertain. With 6 bases clipped from V and 3 bases from J, the junction kept 7 bases outside the gene matches. The CDR3 is 15 residues long.